This T cell receptor beta chain was retrieved from a study of spatial heterogeneity in lung cancer. Documented time point: sample taken at primary tumor resection. The study sequenced unsorted whole RNA from tumor, nontumor lung or frozen PBMC. The library protocol tagged each TCR cDNA with a unique molecular identifier. TCRdb re-derived calls from the 5' RACE reads in MiXCR, one entry per CDR3 protein. The repertoire holds 15,000 or so distinct CDR3 sequences, 12% to 15% seen once, with under 45% in the top ten. V lost 5 bases and J 0 bases, leaving 10 bases between the germline ends. Germline lookup yields CDR1 MDHEN and CDR2 SYDVKM. The length of the CDR3 is 14 residues. This clonotype has only a few counts. Antigen: not known. General observations from the study: Tumor TCRs that were ubiquitous and expanded showed up in blood more at resection than follow-up.

The receptor's source is a male donor with early-stage non-small cell lung cancer. This material consisted of PBMCs, taken at surgery. V gene TRBV28 combines with J gene TRBJ1-1, with D possibly matching TRBD1 (5 bases). CDR3 loop: CASSATAMNTEAFF. CDR3 in DNA: TGTGCCAGCAGTGCGACAGCCATGAACACTGAAGCTTTCTTT.